The clone carrying this T cell receptor beta chain was counted once. This entry is derived from a study of T cell changes during pregnancy in multiple sclerosis. Sequencing was performed with immunoSEQ multiplex PCR; in TCRdb, only in-frame clones are kept and a portion is missing. The table has about 96,000 clones, approximately 92% seen once. The length of the CDR3 is 16 residues. Germline V gives CDR1 SEHNR, CDR2 FQNEAQ (reference sequence). Trimming removed 4 bases from V and 4 bases from J; junction bases left unmatched: 9. This clonotype was obtained from a female donor with multiple sclerosis, enrolled in a pregnancy study. The sample here was peripheral blood, taken in the first trimester of pregnancy. The chain is built from TRBV7-9 and TRBJ1-1, with 10 nucleotides matching TRBD1. DNA of the CDR3: TGTGCCAGCAGCTCTGACAGGGGGCTGTGGGGCACTGAAGCTTTCTTT. Translated, it gives CASSSDRGLWGTEAFF.